This entry is about one T cell receptor (beta chain). Its antigen is unidentified. The CDR3 consists of 13 residues. Germline-derived CDR1 and CDR2 are LGHNA and YSLEER. Trimming stripped 3 bases from V and 2 bases from J, with 8 bases between. The data are from a study of cytomegalovirus exposure and HLA in healthy donors. Study-wide findings and caveats: Earlier analysis yielded a pattern in which most TCR beta V segments were productive about 90% or about 30% of the time. The CMV antigen specificity of three CMV-associated chains was confirmed through in vitro analysis.

Researchers ran the PCR with 60 Vbeta and 13 Jbeta primers. Assay used: immunoSEQ multiplex PCR; TCRdb lists only in-frame clones, some missing. The sample shows approximately 100,000 clones, 60% to 75% of them seen only once. V and J are TRBV4-3 and TRBJ2-7; D is perhaps TRBD2 (5 bases). This TCR derives from a male donor in good health and CMV-seropositive. The specimen was PBMCs. CDR3 loop: CASSQSGTYEQYF. CDR3 in DNA: TGCGCCAGCAGCCAGAGCGGTACCTACGAGCAGTACTTC.